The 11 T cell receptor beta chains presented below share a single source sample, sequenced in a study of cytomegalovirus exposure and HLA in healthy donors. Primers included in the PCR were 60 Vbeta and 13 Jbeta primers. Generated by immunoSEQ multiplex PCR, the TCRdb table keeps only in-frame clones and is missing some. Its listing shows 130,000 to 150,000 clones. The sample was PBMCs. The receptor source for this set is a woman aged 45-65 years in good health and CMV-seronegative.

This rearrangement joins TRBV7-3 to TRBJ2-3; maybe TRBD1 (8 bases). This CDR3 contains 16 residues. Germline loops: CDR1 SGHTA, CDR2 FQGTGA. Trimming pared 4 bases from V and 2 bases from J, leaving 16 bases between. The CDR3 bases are TGTGCCAGCAGCTCCCAGGGGGCGGGAGACACAGATACGCAGTATTTT. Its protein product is CASSSQGAGDTDTQYF.

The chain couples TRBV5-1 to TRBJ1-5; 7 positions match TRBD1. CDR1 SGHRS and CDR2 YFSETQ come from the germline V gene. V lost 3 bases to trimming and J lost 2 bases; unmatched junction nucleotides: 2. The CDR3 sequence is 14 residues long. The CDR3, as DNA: TGCGCCAGCAGCTGGACAGGTGGCAATCAGCCCCAGCATTTT. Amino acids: CASSWTGGNQPQHF.

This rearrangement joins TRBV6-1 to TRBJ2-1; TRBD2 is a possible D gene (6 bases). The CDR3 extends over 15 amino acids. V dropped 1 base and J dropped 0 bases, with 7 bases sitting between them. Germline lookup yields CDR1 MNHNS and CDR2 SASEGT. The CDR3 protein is CASSEVGGSYNEQFF. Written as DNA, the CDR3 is TGTGCCAGCAGTGAAGTGGGGGGCTCCTACAATGAGCAGTTCTTC.

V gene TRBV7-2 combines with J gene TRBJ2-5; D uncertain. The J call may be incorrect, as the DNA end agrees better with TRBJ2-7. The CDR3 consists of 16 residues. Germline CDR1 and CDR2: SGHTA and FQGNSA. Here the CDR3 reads CASSEVGFLRSYEQYF. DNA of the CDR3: TGTGCCAGCAGCGAAGTCGGGTTCCTGAGGTCCTACGAGCAGTACTTC.

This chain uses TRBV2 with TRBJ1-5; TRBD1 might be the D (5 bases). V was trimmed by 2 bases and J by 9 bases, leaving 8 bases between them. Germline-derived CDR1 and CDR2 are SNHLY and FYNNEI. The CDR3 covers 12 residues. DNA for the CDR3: TGTGCCAGCAGTGAAAGGGGTCGGCCCCAGCATTTT. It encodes CASSERGRPQHF.

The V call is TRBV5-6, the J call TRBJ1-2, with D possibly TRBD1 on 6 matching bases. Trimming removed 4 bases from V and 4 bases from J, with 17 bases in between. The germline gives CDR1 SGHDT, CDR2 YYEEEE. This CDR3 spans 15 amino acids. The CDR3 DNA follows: TGTGCCAGCAGCGTCAGGGGAAGGATGGCCTATGGCTACACCTTC. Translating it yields CASSVRGRMAYGYTF.

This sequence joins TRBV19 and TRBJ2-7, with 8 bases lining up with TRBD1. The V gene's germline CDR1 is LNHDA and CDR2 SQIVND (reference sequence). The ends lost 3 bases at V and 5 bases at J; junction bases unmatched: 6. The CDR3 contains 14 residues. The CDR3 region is CASSIRGQIDEQYF. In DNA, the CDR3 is TGTGCCAGTAGTATCAGGGGGCAAATCGACGAGCAGTACTTC. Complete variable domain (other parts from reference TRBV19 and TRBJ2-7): DGGITQSPKYLFRKEGQNVTLSCEQNLNHDAMYWYRQDPGQGLRLIYYSQIVNDFQKGDIAEGYSVSREKKESFPLTVTSAQKNPTAFYLCASSIRGQIDEQYFGPGTRLTVT.

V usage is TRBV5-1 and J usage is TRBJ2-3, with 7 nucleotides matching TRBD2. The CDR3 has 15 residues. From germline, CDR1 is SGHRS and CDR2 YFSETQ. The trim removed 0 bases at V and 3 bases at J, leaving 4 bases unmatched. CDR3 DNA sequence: TGCGCCAGCAGCTTGGAAGACGGGGGGACAGATACGCAGTATTTT. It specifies CASSLEDGGTDTQYF.

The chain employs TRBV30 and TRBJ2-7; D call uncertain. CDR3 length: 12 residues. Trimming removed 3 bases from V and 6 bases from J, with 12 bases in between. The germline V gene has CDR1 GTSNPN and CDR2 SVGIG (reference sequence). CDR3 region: CAWRRLDGEQYF. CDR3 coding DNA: TGTGCCTGGAGGAGGCTTGACGGCGAGCAGTACTTC.

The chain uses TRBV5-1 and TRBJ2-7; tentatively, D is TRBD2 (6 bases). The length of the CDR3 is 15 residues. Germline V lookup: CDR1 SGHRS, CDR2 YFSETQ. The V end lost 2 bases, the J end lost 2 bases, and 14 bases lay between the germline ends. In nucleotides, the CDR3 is TGCGCCAGCAGCTTTTCAGGCCCTAGCGCCTACGAGCAGTACTTC. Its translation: CASSFSGPSAYEQYF. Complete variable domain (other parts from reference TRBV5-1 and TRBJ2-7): KAGVTQTPRYLIKTRGQQVTLSCSPISGHRSVSWYQQTPGQGLQFLFEYFSETQRNKGNFPGRFSGRQFSNSRSEMNVSTLELGDSALYLCASSFSGPSAYEQYFGPGTRLTVT.

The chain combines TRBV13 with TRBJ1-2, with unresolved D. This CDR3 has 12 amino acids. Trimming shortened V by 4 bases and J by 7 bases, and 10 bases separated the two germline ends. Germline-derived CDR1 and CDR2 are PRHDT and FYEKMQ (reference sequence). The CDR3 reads CASSSGMIGYTF. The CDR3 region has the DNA TGTGCCAGCAGCTCCGGGATGATTGGCTACACCTTC.